The present entry profiles one T cell receptor beta chain with its context. CDR1 and CDR2 from the germline V gene are SGHAT and FQNNGV. The CDR3 sequence is 18 residues long. V lost 0 bases and J lost 0, with 12 bases in between. Per the original data handling: Estimates of nucleated cell counts were drawn from the amplification of reference gene primers. Some clones are missing from TCRdb's copy, which holds only in-frame ones; the method was immunoSEQ multiplex PCR. D and trimming come from the DNA, and the V and J calls and clone size come from that table. The data contain around 140,000 clones, over 70% of them singletons. The sample belongs to a study of blood T cell repertoires in COVID-19. Study-level background: Sites across the United States, Italy and Spain contributed samples from acute and convalescent COVID-19. Sample material is recorded as cDNA or gDNA derived from T cells, B-cell-depleted T cells, or PBMCs.

This TCR derives from a woman aged 55-70 years with acute or convalescent COVID-19. The J gene is TRBJ2-6, the V gene TRBV11-2, with D possibly TRBD1 on 5 matching bases. The specimen was peripheral blood. The CDR3, as DNA: TGTGCCAGCAGCTTAGATTGGGGCCGGTACTCTGGGGCCAACGTCCTGACTTTC. Its translation: CASSLDWGRYSGANVLTF.